This record covers a single TCR beta chain. The data were taken from a study of CD8+CD57+ T cells in acquired aplastic anemia. Trimming stripped 4 bases from V and 4 bases from J, with 4 bases between. This CDR3 comprises 11 residues. Germline V gives CDR1 MGHDK, CDR2 SYGVNS. Both TCR beta VDJ combination and CDR3 sequence profiling were carried out. Genomic DNA was the template for this profiling. TCRdb recomputed calls from the reads with MiXCR, one row per CDR3 protein. The sample holds some 200,000 distinct CDR3 sequences; over 55% are singletons and the top ten take 29%. V usage is TRBV25-1 and J usage is TRBJ1-1; no definite D call. The clonotype was recovered from a human donor in good health. Material: sorted CD4+, CD8+, or CD8+CD57+ T cells (not recorded which) from PBMCs. This CDR3 reads CASSAITEAFF. The CDR3 DNA is TGTGCCAGCAGTGCCATCACTGAAGCTTTCTTT. Full variable domain (rest looked up from reference TRBV25-1 and TRBJ1-1): EADIYQTPRYLVIGTGKKITLECSQTMGHDKMYWYQQDPGMELHLIHYSYGVNSTEKGDLSSESTVSRIRTEHFPLTLESARPSHTSQYLCASSAITEAFFGQGTRLTVV.